This passage covers 25 T cell receptor beta chains from one sample sequenced in a study of shared clonotypes between healthy human individuals. Naive CD8 cells lacked CD45RO and underwent positive selection for CCR7, leaving out terminally differentiated effector memory CD45RA+ cells. Profiled with immunoSEQ multiplex PCR; TCRdb holds only in-frame clones, not every one. The sample holds about 2.1 million clones, about 93% seen once. Specimen: naive CD8+ T cells from PBMCs. These receptors all stem from a man younger than 35 in good health. Some clones in this sample may be carry-over from other donors' samples.

The chain couples TRBV9 to TRBJ2-7; D perhaps matches TRBD1 (8 bases). Per the germline V gene, CDR1 is SGDLS and CDR2 is YYNGEE. The CDR3 loop spans 13 amino acids. Trimming left V 5 bases short and J 2 bases short, with 11 bases between. CDR3 nucleotides: TGTGCCAGCAGTACAGGGGGGGCCTACGAGCAGTACTTC. This gives the protein CASSTGGAYEQYF.

The gene calls are TRBV28 and TRBJ1-4; D call uncertain. Per germline, CDR1 MDHEN and CDR2 SYDVKM. The CDR3 is 14 amino acids. V lost 3 bases to trimming and J lost 12 bases, with 17 bases between them. The DNA of the CDR3 is TGTGCCAGCAGTTTGTTCCGGGCGGGTGGGGAACTGTTTTTT. Translated: CASSLFRAGGELFF.

As for this clone: At the DNA level, this CDR3 is encoded by other sequences in the same sample as well. The V and J genes are TRBV9 and TRBJ2-3, with no clear D. This CDR3 region has 14 residues. The V and J ends lost 2 bases and 0 bases respectively, with 7 bases between them. Germline V lookup: CDR1 SGDLS, CDR2 YYNGEE. CDR3 in DNA: TGTGCCAGCAGCGTTGGCACTAGCACAGATACGCAGTATTTT. Translated, it gives CASSVGTSTDTQYF.

This chain uses TRBV12-2 with TRBJ2-3; the table calls TRBD2, which could not be checked here. TRBV12-2 is recorded as a pseudogene. CDR3 length: 13 amino acids. CDR3 in amino acids: CASLRGGTDTQYF. The CDR3 bases are TGTGCAAGTCTCCGGGGGGGAACAGATACGCAGTATTTT.

V usage is TRBV6-1 and J usage is TRBJ2-7, with a tentative D call TRBD2 (5 bases). Looked up from germline, CDR1 is MNHNS and CDR2 is SASEGT. This CDR3 spans 15 amino acids. V was shortened by 2 bases and J by 3 bases, with 14 bases between the two germline ends. The CDR3 is CASSEMRASIYEQYF. CDR3 coding DNA: TGTGCCAGCAGTGAAATGAGGGCATCTATCTACGAGCAGTACTTC.

This clone was found once. The chain joins TRBV29-1 to TRBJ1-1, with no clear D. V lost 6 bases and J lost 1, with 12 bases in between. CDR3 length: 13 residues. Germline V gene data show CDR1 as SQVTM and CDR2 as ANQGSEA. CDR3 DNA: TGCAGCGTATCCGGGCAATCGAACACTGAAGCTTTCTTT. Encoded protein: CSVSGQSNTEAFF.

This clone is a singleton in its sample. The sample contains more than one DNA sequence encoding this CDR3. The rearrangement uses TRBV4-3 and TRBJ1-1; 7 bases are a match to TRBD1. The CDR3 sequence is 15 residues long. The V segment lost 0 bases and the J segment 4 bases; nucleotides outside the gene matches: 5. Germline V gene data show CDR1 as LGHNA and CDR2 as YSLEER. The CDR3 sequence: CASSQDPGGGTEAFF. The CDR3 nucleotides are TGCGCCAGCAGCCAAGATCCAGGGGGAGGCACTGAAGCTTTCTTT.

The chain combines TRBV4-1 with TRBJ1-4, with D unresolved. V was cut by 1 base and J by 0 bases, with 18 bases left in between. The CDR3 is 19 residues long. Germline V lookup: CDR1 MGHRA, CDR2 YSYEKL. The CDR3 DNA sequence: TGCGCCAGCAGCCAAGCAAAGGGCCCCCTAACCGCAACTAATGAAAAACTGTTTTTT. This gives the protein CASSQAKGPLTATNEKLFF.

The chain recombines TRBV6-6 with TRBJ2-4; 8 bases map to TRBD1. Germline lookup yields CDR1 MNHNY and CDR2 SVGAGI (reference sequence). This CDR3 contains 15 residues. V was clipped by 5 bases and J by 5 bases; unmatched bases: 8. Here the CDR3 DNA reads TGTGCCAGCAGTCCACGACAGGGGCTGGAAAACATTCAGTACTTC. Translated, it gives CASSPRQGLENIQYF.

The chain employs TRBV11-1 and TRBJ2-2; D is unclear. Trimming took off 5 bases at V and 4 bases at J, with 14 bases between the two ends. CDR1 SGHAT and CDR2 FQDESV come from the germline V gene (reference sequence). The CDR3 runs to 15 residues. The CDR3 protein is CASSPTPLSTGELFF. The DNA for the CDR3 is TGTGCCAGCAGCCCGACCCCCCTGAGCACCGGGGAGCTGTTTTTT.

The J gene is TRBJ2-1, the V gene TRBV19; no firm D call. The germline V and J ends were trimmed by 6 bases and 10 bases, with 10 bases remaining between them. Germline V gene lookup returns CDR1 LNHDA and CDR2 SQIVND (reference sequence). The CDR3 length is 11 residues. The CDR3 DNA follows: TGTGCCAGTAGCTACGGCCGCGAGCAGTTCTTC. Translated, it gives CASSYGREQFF.

Points on this clone: Other DNA sequences in this specimen translate into the identical CDR3. This chain connects TRBV27 to TRBJ2-2, with D perhaps matching TRBD1 (5 bases). Germline V gene data show CDR1 as MNHEY and CDR2 as SMNVEV (reference sequence). V was cut by 7 bases and J by 6 bases, with 6 bases left in between. The CDR3 is made up of 11 amino acids. The CDR3 sequence: CASTGSGELFF. The CDR3 DNA follows: TGTGCCAGCACAGGGTCCGGGGAGCTGTTTTTT.

This chain connects TRBV29-1 to TRBJ1-2; D gene unclear. V was cut by 4 bases and J by 4 bases, with 10 bases left in between. In germline, CDR1 is SQVTM, CDR2 ANQGSEA. This CDR3 is built from 12 residues. CDR3 in DNA: TGCAGCGTTGTAAACAGCCCCTATGGCTACACCTTC. Translating it yields CSVVNSPYGYTF.

J is TRBJ2-2 and V is TRBV7-9, with no clear D. The CDR3 consists of 13 residues. Trimming removed 5 bases at V and 0 bases at J, with 4 bases between. Germline CDR1 and CDR2: SEHNR and FQNEAQ (reference sequence). CDR3 sequence reads: CASSQTNTGELFF. The CDR3 region has the DNA TGTGCCAGCAGCCAGACGAACACCGGGGAGCTGTTTTTT.

This sequence joins TRBV2 and TRBJ2-1, with D possibly TRBD2 on 5 matching bases. The CDR3 is 15 residues long. Germline CDR1 is SNHLY and CDR2 is FYNNEI. Trimming cost V 3 bases and J 2 bases, with 11 bases left between them. CDR3 nucleotides: TGTGCCAGCAGTGATAGAACGGGAACCTACAATGAGCAGTTCTTC. Its translation: CASSDRTGTYNEQFF.

The rearrangement links TRBV27 to TRBJ1-2, with 10 bases matching TRBD1. V lost 2 bases and J lost 5; bases outside the gene matches: 5. This CDR3 region has 15 residues. CDR1 MNHEY and CDR2 SMNVEV come from the germline V gene (reference sequence). In DNA form, the CDR3 reads TGTGCCAGCAGTTTAGTCGGGACAGGGGTATATGGCTACACCTTC. It encodes CASSLVGTGVYGYTF.

The chain is built from TRBV10-1 and TRBJ2-1; 9 bases are shared with TRBD2. The CDR3 loop spans 16 amino acids. V dropped 0 bases and J dropped 2; count of bases not matched to a gene: 2. CDR1 is WNHNN and CDR2 is SYGVQD in the germline V gene (reference sequence). The CDR3 coding sequence is TGCGCCAGCAGTGAGTCGAGACTAGCGGCCTACAATGAGCAGTTCTTC. This translates into CASSESRLAAYNEQFF.

As DNA, the CDR3 is TGTGCCATCAGTGTCCAGGACCGAAGCTCCTACGAGCAGTACTTC. Protein: CAISVQDRSSYEQYF. V and J are TRBV10-3 and TRBJ2-5; the D is unclear. Gene TRBJ2-7 matches the end of the DNA better, so the J call may be wrong. CDR3 length equals 15 residues. The germline V gene has CDR1 ENHRY and CDR2 SYGVKD.

This clone appeared once. The chain employs TRBV7-9 and TRBJ1-2; tentative D call: TRBD1 (6 bases). The CDR3 sequence is 15 residues long. The ends were cut back, 3 bases at V and 5 bases at J, with 16 bases in the middle. Looked up from germline, CDR1 is SEHNR and CDR2 is FQNEAQ (reference sequence). The CDR3 nucleotides read TGTGCCAGCAGCTTGCAGGGGTGGTCTCCTTATGGCTACACCTTC. It translates to CASSLQGWSPYGYTF.

This chain uses TRBV7-9 with TRBJ2-3; 10 bases agree with TRBD2. V shed 4 bases, J shed 2 bases, and the junction held 12 bases outside the gene matches. Germline values: CDR1 SEHNR, CDR2 FQNEAQ (reference sequence). The CDR3 extends over 18 amino acids. As DNA, the CDR3 is TGTGCCAGCAGCTATCCTAGCGGGAGAGGGTCCGTCACAGATACGCAGTATTTT. It specifies CASSYPSGRGSVTDTQYF. Full variable domain (remainder filled in from reference TRBV7-9 and TRBJ2-3): DTGVSQNPRHKITKRGQNVTFRCDPISEHNRLYWYRQTLGQGPEFLTYFQNEAQLEKSRLLSDRFSAERPKGSFSTLEIQRTEQGDSAMYLCASSYPSGRGSVTDTQYFGPGTRLTVL.

As regards this clone: Other DNA variants within this sample encode the same CDR3. The rearrangement joins TRBV11-2 to TRBJ2-7; D is ambiguous. CDR3 length: 12 residues. Germline V gene data show CDR1 as SGHAT and CDR2 as FQNNGV. V gave up 5 bases and J gave up 2 bases, with 7 bases separating them. The DNA of the CDR3 is TGTGCCAGCAGCAGAAGAGCCTACGAGCAGTACTTC. Amino acids: CASSRRAYEQYF.

Comments on this clone: The sample contains more than one DNA sequence encoding this CDR3. The V gene is TRBV30, the J gene TRBJ1-2; possibly TRBD1 for D (5 bases). The CDR3 runs to 13 residues. The germline V gene has CDR1 GTSNPN and CDR2 SVGIG (reference sequence). The germline V and J ends were trimmed by 0 bases and 4 bases, with 9 bases remaining between them. The CDR3 loop is CAWSVTGAYGYTF. The CDR3 DNA reads as TGTGCCTGGAGTGTAACAGGCGCCTATGGCTACACCTTC.

This chain connects TRBV11-3 to TRBJ2-7; 9 nucleotides line up with TRBD1. The CDR3 has 16 amino acids. CDR1 SGHNT and CDR2 YENEEA come from the germline V gene. J was trimmed by 5 bases and V by 5 bases; bases with no gene match: 13. The CDR3 region is CASSITTGGRMNEQYF. The CDR3 region has the DNA TGTGCCAGCAGCATAACGACAGGGGGTCGTATGAACGAGCAGTACTTC.

The chain employs TRBV6-5 and TRBJ2-1; 7 nucleotides align to TRBD1. Trimming cost V 7 bases and J 3 bases; bases outside gene matches: 9. This CDR3 is 15 amino acids long. Germline CDR1 is MNHEY and CDR2 is SVGAGI. CDR3 loop: CASTIDRVDYNEQFF. The CDR3 DNA reads as TGTGCCAGCACTATAGACAGGGTTGACTACAATGAGCAGTTCTTC.

The rearrangement links TRBV18 to TRBJ2-7, with TRBD1 identical over 7 bases. V lost 3 bases and J lost 2; bases outside the gene matches: 7. Germline CDR1 and CDR2: KGHSH and LQKENI. The CDR3 runs to 15 residues. The CDR3 protein is CASSPRQGNPYEQYF. Written as DNA, the CDR3 is TGTGCCAGCTCACCGAGACAGGGAAACCCCTACGAGCAGTACTTC.